These 12 T cell receptor beta chains came from one sample sequenced in a study of cytomegalovirus exposure and HLA in healthy donors. This PCR relied on a set of 60 Vbeta primers and 13 Jbeta primers. The protocol was immunoSEQ multiplex PCR, while the TCRdb copy is restricted to in-frame clones and leaves out a portion. The sample lists tens of thousands of clones, more than 60% occurring once. The sequencing input was PBMCs. The origin of the receptors is a man aged 35 to 55 in good health and CMV-seronegative.

The count of this clone is one. The chain links TRBV19 to TRBJ1-2; 10 bases are a match to TRBD1. Germline trimming cut 9 bases from V and 3 bases from J; bases unmatched to any gene: 10. This CDR3 has 15 amino acids. The germline V gene encodes CDR1 LNHDA and CDR2 SQIVND (reference sequence). CDR3 region: CASRLVGQGDYGYTF. CDR3 in DNA: TGTGCCAGCCGACTTGTTGGACAGGGGGACTATGGCTACACCTTC.

This clone was seen a few times. The V and J genes are TRBV19 and TRBJ2-1, with 8 bases matching TRBD2. The CDR3 consists of 16 residues. CDR1 is LNHDA and CDR2 is SQIVND in the germline V gene (reference sequence). J gave up 7 bases and V 7 bases, and 15 bases lay outside the gene matches. The CDR3 loop is CASIDSRGLAVNEQFF. CDR3 DNA sequence: TGTGCCAGTATTGACTCCCGAGGACTAGCTGTGAATGAGCAGTTCTTC.

This clone has just a few counts. V is TRBV5-6 and J is TRBJ2-7; D is undetermined. CDR1 is SGHDT and CDR2 is YYEEEE in the germline V gene. The CDR3 consists of 11 residues. Trimming took off 1 base at V and 4 bases at J, with 3 bases between the two ends. The CDR3 sequence is CASSLRYEQYF. Here the CDR3 DNA reads TGTGCCAGCAGCTTGCGGTACGAGCAGTACTTC.

In this sample, this clone turned up a few times. V gene TRBV29-1 combines with J gene TRBJ2-1; 8 bases agree with TRBD2. CDR3 length: 12 amino acids. The ends lost 8 bases at V and 7 bases at J; junction bases unmatched: 7. Germline loops: CDR1 SQVTM, CDR2 ANQGSEA. The CDR3 here is CSLKREKNEQFF. CDR3 nucleotide sequence: TGCAGCCTTAAGCGGGAGAAGAATGAGCAGTTCTTC.

The rearrangement links TRBV6-6 to TRBJ1-1; D unresolved. Germline CDR1 MNHNY, CDR2 SVGAGI (reference sequence). Trimming cost V 2 bases and J 1 base, with 5 bases left between them. This CDR3 spans 13 amino acids. DNA for the CDR3: TGTGCCAGCAGTTACCCAGGGAACACTGAAGCTTTCTTT. Amino acids: CASSYPGNTEAFF.

The CDR3 region is CASSAGNRNQPQHF. CDR3 in DNA: TGTGCCAGCAGTGCGGGGAATCGCAATCAGCCCCAGCATTTT. V and J are TRBV2 and TRBJ1-5; D remains ambiguous. The V gene's germline CDR1 is SNHLY and CDR2 FYNNEI. The CDR3 contains 14 residues. V was pared by 4 bases and J by 2 bases, with 9 bases between.

CDR3 nucleotide sequence: TGTGCCAGTAGTCCAAGACTAGCGGGAGTGGGAGATACGCAGTATTTT. Translated, it gives CASSPRLAGVGDTQYF. The rearrangement uses TRBV19 and TRBJ2-3, with 12 bases matching TRBD2. From germline, CDR1 is LNHDA and CDR2 SQIVND (reference sequence). V trimming: 5 bases; J trimming: 5 bases; junction bases outside the gene matches: 8. The CDR3 is 16 amino acids.

The rearrangement uses TRBV19 and TRBJ2-5; D possibly corresponds to TRBD2 (6 bases). V was clipped by 6 bases and J by 3 bases, with 11 bases between them. This CDR3 has 13 amino acids. Germline-derived CDR1 and CDR2 are LNHDA and SQIVND (reference sequence). CDR3 DNA sequence: TGTGCCAGTAGACTTGGAGGGGAAGAGACCCAGTACTTC. It codes for CASRLGGEETQYF. Full variable domain (rest looked up from reference TRBV19 and TRBJ2-5): DGGITQSPKYLFRKEGQNVTLSCEQNLNHDAMYWYRQDPGQGLRLIYYSQIVNDFQKGDIAEGYSVSREKKESFPLTVTSAQKNPTAFYLCASRLGGEETQYFGPGTRLLVL.

This sequence joins TRBV5-6 and TRBJ1-1, with D maybe TRBD1 (5 bases). Germline CDR1 is SGHDT and CDR2 is YYEEEE. CDR3 length equals 15 residues. V dropped 0 bases and J dropped 2 bases, with 11 bases sitting between them. The CDR3 loop reads CASSLAAGLNTEAFF. The CDR3 DNA follows: TGTGCCAGCAGCTTGGCCGCAGGGTTAAACACTGAAGCTTTCTTT.

The rearrangement links TRBV4-2 to TRBJ1-2; D is unresolved. Trimming removed 4 bases at V and 8 bases at J, with 11 bases between. The CDR3 is made up of 12 amino acids. Per germline, CDR1 LGHNA and CDR2 YNFKEQ. The CDR3 spells CASSPREGGYTF. The CDR3 nucleotides read TGTGCCAGCAGCCCGAGGGAGGGAGGCTACACCTTC.

In regard to this clone: The junction does not match germline at one end; this may be a read error. The chain couples TRBV11-2 to TRBJ2-7, with D possibly matching TRBD1 (7 bases). The germline CDR1 and CDR2 sequences are SGHAT and FQNNGV. CDR3 length: 16 residues. CDR3 bases: TGTGCCAGCAGCTACCCTACGACAGGGAGGTCATACGAGCAGTGCTTC. It specifies CASSYPTTGRSYEQCF.

The chain carries TRBV6-5 and TRBJ1-5, with D perhaps TRBD1 (6 bases). The ends were cut back, 0 bases at V and 4 bases at J, with 10 bases in the middle. The CDR3 has 15 residues. Germline V gives CDR1 MNHEY, CDR2 SVGAGI. The CDR3, as DNA: TGTGCCAGCAGTTACTCGTGGCAGGGGAATCAGCCCCAGCATTTT. It yields the protein CASSYSWQGNQPQHF.